One and the same sample provided the 3 T cell receptor beta chains below, sequenced in a study of T cells in Graves' hyperthyroidism and ophthalmopathy (dated 2019 in TCRdb). Libraries were prepared through multiplex PCR. Sequencing instrument: Illumina HiSeq 2000. TCR beta CDR3 regions were amplified from RNA transcripts. A first-round RT-PCR of the TCR CDR3 used the HTBI primer set with the Qiagen OneStep RT-PCR kit. TCRdb reanalyzed the raw reads on its own, using fastp at Q25 for trimming and MiXCR for clone calling, and kept in-frame beta chains. Rows merge per CDR3 protein into single entries with the most common DNA and genes. A total of under 450,000 distinct CDR3 sequences appear in this sample, 15% to 18% of them only once. The top ten hold 13% to 15% of the sample. Specimen: blood. These receptors were collected from a woman younger than 35 with Graves' hyperthyroidism.

This clonotype was counted a few times. This chain joins TRBV7-9 and TRBJ1-4, with TRBD1 matching over 9 bases. Germline lookup yields CDR1 SEHNR and CDR2 FQNEAQ (reference sequence). This CDR3 comprises 20 residues. V was clipped by 3 bases and J by 8 bases; unmatched bases: 22. The CDR3 is CASSFIPTFNRGLRDEKLFF. As DNA, the CDR3 is TGTGCCAGCAGCTTCATTCCTACATTTAACAGGGGGCTTCGAGACGAAAAACTGTTTTTT.

This clonotype appeared many times. The CDR3 DNA reads TGTGCCAGCAGCTTAGCCTCAGGGAATGGCCAAGAGACCCAGTACTTC. This translates into CASSLASGNGQETQYF. The genes are TRBV7-2 and TRBJ2-5, with D tentatively TRBD1 (5 bases). V was cut by 0 bases and J by 1 base, with 12 bases left in between. Germline lookup yields CDR1 SGHTA and CDR2 FQGNSA. The CDR3 spans 16 residues.

In its sample, this clonotype was seen many times. The chain joins TRBV12-3 or TRBV12-4 to TRBJ1-1; tentative D call: TRBD1 (6 bases). The CDR3 contains 13 residues. V was cut by 6 bases and J by 10 bases, with 18 bases left in between. The CDR3 DNA reads as TGTGCCAGCAGGCACAGCCAGGGGAGTGGAGCTTTCTTT. It specifies CASRHSQGSGAFF.